Presented here are 16 T cell receptor beta chains from one specimen sequenced in a study of blood T cell repertoires in COVID-19. Sequencing was performed with immunoSEQ multiplex PCR; in TCRdb, only in-frame clones are kept and a portion is missing. The top ten hold about 28% of the sample, which has under 150,000 clones, about 87% seen once. The sample consisted of peripheral blood. These TCRs come from a human donor in a cohort sampled during active COVID-19.

V gene TRBV7-8 combines with J gene TRBJ1-2; 9 positions match TRBD1. CDR1 is SGHVS and CDR2 is FQNEAQ in the germline V gene. The CDR3 covers 16 residues. The junction had 6 bases not matched to a gene; V was cut back by 1 base and J by 3 bases. CDR3 in amino acids: CASSLGTGGRDYGYTF. In nucleotides, the CDR3 is TGTGCCAGCAGCTTAGGAACAGGGGGCCGGGACTATGGCTACACCTTC.

Only a few counts were recorded for this clone. The chain couples TRBV10-1 to TRBJ2-7, with 8 bases identical to TRBD1. V lost 4 bases, J lost 4 bases, and 12 bases stayed unmatched. CDR3 length: 16 amino acids. Germline CDR1 reads WNHNN; CDR2 reads SYGVQD (reference sequence). The CDR3 sequence is CASSGPSGQGSYEQYF. CDR3 sequence (DNA): TGCGCCAGCAGTGGGCCCTCAGGACAGGGATCGTACGAGCAGTACTTC.

In this sample, this clone turned up a few times. The chain uses TRBV7-9 and TRBJ2-6, with a weak D call TRBD2 (5 bases). Germline values: CDR1 SEHNR, CDR2 FQNEAQ (reference sequence). The CDR3 loop spans 18 amino acids. Trimming left V 4 bases short and J 0 bases short, with 16 bases between. Here the CDR3 DNA reads TGTGCCAGCAGCTCCCTCGGGGAATTGAGCTCTGGGGCCAACGTCCTGACTTTC. Amino acids: CASSSLGELSSGANVLTF.

This clone has only one observation. The rearrangement joins TRBV5-4 to TRBJ2-7; 11 nucleotides match TRBD2. The V gene's germline CDR1 is SGHNT and CDR2 YYREEE (reference sequence). V shed 4 bases, J shed 0 bases, and the junction held 9 bases outside the gene matches. This CDR3 has 17 residues. CDR3 DNA: TGTGCCAGCAGCCCGGAGCCTAGCGGGGGGTCCTCCTACGAGCAGTACTTC. Encoded protein: CASSPEPSGGSSYEQYF.

The chain recombines TRBV29-1 with TRBJ1-3; the match to TRBD1 covers 9 bases. CDR1 is SQVTM, CDR2 ANQGSEA, per germline. Trimming at V came to 4 bases and at J to 4 bases, leaving 11 bases not matched to a gene. The CDR3 loop spans 16 amino acids. In DNA, the CDR3 is TGCAGCGTTGTCGTGGGGACAGGGCGCATCGGAAACACCATATATTTT. Its protein product is CSVVVGTGRIGNTIYF. Drawing the rest from reference TRBV29-1 and TRBJ1-3, the complete variable domain is SAVISQKPSRDICQRGTSLTIQCQVDSQVTMMFWYRQQPGQSLTLIATANQGSEATYESGFVIDKFPISRPNLTFSTLTVSNMSPEDSSIYLCSVVVGTGRIGNTIYFGEGSWLTVV.

The chain uses TRBV5-1 and TRBJ2-2; D call uncertain. Trimming pared 0 bases from V and 8 bases from J, leaving 11 bases between. The CDR3 covers 14 residues. Germline assignment: CDR1 SGHRS and CDR2 YFSETQ. DNA of the CDR3: TGCGCCAGCAGCTTGGACCAGGTCCCGGGGGAGCTGTTTTTT. Its translation is CASSLDQVPGELFF.

The chain is built from TRBV5-5 and TRBJ2-1; tentatively, D is TRBD1 (6 bases). This CDR3 comprises 13 residues. V lost 4 bases, J lost 11 bases, and 16 bases lay in between. Germline V gives CDR1 SGHKS, CDR2 YYEKEE (reference sequence). The CDR3 protein is CASSQKDSPKQFF. The CDR3 DNA is TGTGCCAGCAGCCAAAAGGACAGCCCAAAGCAGTTCTTC.

The genes are TRBV15 and TRBJ1-1; D unresolved. Germline V CDR1 and CDR2: LNHNV, YYDKDF (reference sequence). CDR3 size: 15 residues. V lost 3 bases, J lost 0 bases, and 11 bases lay in between. This CDR3 reads CATSSPLLMNTEAFF. The CDR3 DNA reads TGTGCCACCAGCAGCCCACTCCTCATGAACACTGAAGCTTTCTTT.

V is TRBV2 and J is TRBJ1-2; TRBD1 matches 10 bases. With V trimmed by 5 bases and J by 4 bases, 4 bases remained unmatched. Germline-derived CDR1 and CDR2 are SNHLY and FYNNEI. The CDR3 runs to 14 residues. In DNA form, the CDR3 reads TGTGCCAGCAGTCGACAGGGGGCGCGCTATGGCTACACCTTC. Protein product: CASSRQGARYGYTF. Based on the CDR3 plus reference TRBV2 and TRBJ1-2, the full variable domain is EPEVTQTPSHQVTQMGQEVILRCVPISNHLYFYWYRQILGQKVEFLVSFYNNEISEKSEIFDDQFSVERPDGSNFTLKIRSTKLEDSAMYFCASSRQGARYGYTFGSGTRLTVV.

This clone was counted once. The chain combines TRBV9 with TRBJ2-3; a possible D gene is TRBD2 (6 bases). Germline values: CDR1 SGDLS, CDR2 YYNGEE. With 3 bases removed from V and 4 bases from J, the gap between germline ends came to 6 bases. CDR3 size: 12 residues. CDR3 sequence reads: CASSGGADTQYF. The CDR3 DNA reads as TGTGCCAGCAGCGGCGGGGCAGATACGCAGTATTTT.

The CDR3, as DNA: TGTGCCAGTAGTGGGGCAGGGGTCATTCAGCCCCAGCATTTT. Protein product: CASSGAGVIQPQHF. The gene calls are TRBV19 and TRBJ1-5; D perhaps matches TRBD1 (6 bases). The ends were cut back, 5 bases at V and 6 bases at J, with 14 bases in the middle. This CDR3 is 14 amino acids long. Germline loops: CDR1 LNHDA, CDR2 SQIVND (reference sequence).

The chain recombines TRBV3-1 (or the pseudogene TRBV3-2) with TRBJ1-1, with TRBD1 matching over 7 bases. The CDR3 is 14 residues long. CDR1 is LGHDT, CDR2 YNNKEL, per germline (reference sequence). Trimming removed 7 bases from V and 0 bases from J; junction bases left unmatched: 5. The CDR3 spells CASTQGGMNTEAFF. CDR3 nucleotides: TGTGCCAGCACTCAAGGGGGCATGAACACTGAAGCTTTCTTT.

The J gene is TRBJ2-1, the V gene TRBV7-9; 10 bases match TRBD2. The germline CDR1 and CDR2 sequences are SEHNR and FQNEAQ (reference sequence). The V gene end was trimmed by 5 bases and the J gene end by 4 bases; junction bases not matched to a gene: 11. The CDR3 consists of 17 residues. The CDR3 DNA follows: TGTGCCAGCAGCCCCCTCTCTCTAGCGGGGGTTTACAATGAGCAGTTCTTC. Translation: CASSPLSLAGVYNEQFF.

The chain employs TRBV3-1 (or the pseudogene TRBV3-2) and TRBJ1-2; D uncertain. Per the germline V gene, CDR1 is LGHDT and CDR2 is YNNKEL (reference sequence). The CDR3 has 17 amino acids. V dropped 2 bases and J dropped 4 bases, with 20 bases sitting between them. Here the CDR3 reads CASSQFVRPSTGYGYTF. The DNA of the CDR3 is TGTGCCAGCAGCCAATTCGTACGGCCGTCGACGGGCTATGGCTACACCTTC.

This chain links TRBV6-5 with TRBJ1-2, with 9 bases lining up with TRBD1. Germline V CDR1 and CDR2: MNHEY, SVGAGI. After removal of 8 bases from V and 7 bases from J, the junction contained 11 bases not matched to a gene. This CDR3 is built from 14 residues. The CDR3 nucleotides read TGTGCCAGCGGCGCCGGGACAGGGATTATTGGCTACACCTTC. It is translated as CASGAGTGIIGYTF.

The V and J genes are TRBV7-3 and TRBJ1-2; TRBD1 might be the D (6 bases). Germline lookup yields CDR1 SGHTA and CDR2 FQGTGA. V gave up 4 bases and J gave up 0 bases, with 9 bases separating them. This CDR3 has 14 amino acids. This CDR3 is CASSSQGTNYGYTF. The DNA for the CDR3 is TGTGCCAGCAGCTCACAGGGTACTAACTATGGCTACACCTTC.